The 24 T cell receptor beta chains presented below share a single source sample, sequenced in a study of tumor-infiltrating lymphocytes in primary liver carcinoma. A constant-region primer served to make TCR beta cDNA from roughly 480 ng total RNA. Generation of the TCR beta libraries relied on three nested multiplex PCR rounds using slightly modified ARM-PCR. The opening two PCR rounds, 10 cycles each, paired TRBV1-TRBV30 forward primers with a C-beta reverse primer. In TCRdb, the multiplex PCR reads were re-called with MiXCR into one record per CDR3 protein. Here the sample spans around 54,000 distinct CDR3 sequences, over 70% being singletons. Investigators took RNA and DNA out together from 20-30 mg of unsorted bulk tissue. Sequences were obtained from liver tumor tissue from sampling region 2. Subset noted: tumor region T2, inferior pole. Source of these receptors: a man in his forties or fifties with primary liver carcinoma and hepatitis B virus infection.

On this clonotype itself: One junction end disagrees with the germline gene, perhaps due to a read error. The V and J genes are TRBV5-6 and TRBJ1-3; D unresolved. Germline lookup yields CDR1 SGHDT and CDR2 YYEEEE. This CDR3 has 14 residues. CDR3 coding DNA: TGTGCCAGCAGCTTGTGGGGTACCGGAAACATCATATATTTT. The encoded protein is CASSLWGTGNIIYF.

V is TRBV10-3 and J is TRBJ2-3, with 7 bases matching TRBD1. Germline V gene lookup returns CDR1 ENHRY and CDR2 SYGVKD. With 9 bases clipped from V and 4 bases from J, the junction kept 10 bases outside the gene matches. The CDR3 extends over 14 amino acids. The CDR3 protein is CAMSLGRGPDTQYF. The CDR3 DNA reads as TGTGCCATGAGCTTGGGTAGGGGGCCAGATACGCAGTATTTT.

The chain combines TRBV11-3 with TRBJ2-5, with D possibly matching TRBD1 (6 bases). CDR1 SGHNT and CDR2 YENEEA come from the germline V gene. The V end lost 5 bases, the J end lost 10 bases, and 20 bases lay between the germline ends. The CDR3 consists of 14 residues. In DNA form, the CDR3 reads TGTGCCAGCAGCCTCAGGACAGCGCATGGTAGCCAGTACTTC. Its translation is CASSLRTAHGSQYF. Complete variable domain (other parts from reference TRBV11-3 and TRBJ2-5): EAGVVQSPRYKIIEKKQPVAFWCNPISGHNTLYWYLQNLGQGPELLIRYENEEAVDDSQLPKDRFSAERLKGVDSTLKIQPAELGDSAVYLCASSLRTAHGSQYFGPGTRLLVL.

As for this clonotype: Germline is not matched at one junction end, which may reflect a read error. The chain links TRBV10-3 to TRBJ2-7, with 10 bases that match TRBD1. From germline, CDR1 is ENHRY and CDR2 SYGVKD. CDR3 size: 17 residues. The CDR3 loop is CAFSALPTGQGFSEQYF. In nucleotides, the CDR3 is TGTGCCTTCAGTGCCCTTCCCACGGGACAGGGGTTCAGCGAGCAGTACTTC.

In its sample, this clonotype was seen many times. The chain has TRBV7-2 and TRBJ2-7; 12 bases agree with TRBD2. The CDR3 is made up of 14 amino acids. V lost 4 bases, J lost 2 bases, and 0 bases stayed unmatched. Germline V gene sequence: CDR1 SGHTA, CDR2 FQGNSA. CDR3 protein: CASSWTSGTYEQYF. CDR3 coding DNA: TGTGCCAGCAGCTGGACTAGCGGGACCTACGAGCAGTACTTC.

The genes are TRBV11-2 and TRBJ1-4; 8 bases fit TRBD1. Germline trimming cut 1 base from V and 12 bases from J; bases unmatched to any gene: 16. The CDR3 is 17 amino acids. Germline lookup yields CDR1 SGHAT and CDR2 FQNNGV. CDR3 sequence: CASSLVGTGPVNVELFF. CDR3 bases: TGTGCCAGCAGCTTAGTCGGGACAGGCCCCGTCAATGTGGAACTGTTTTTT.

As for this clonotype: The conserved closing phenylalanine or tryptophan is absent in this CDR3, likely reflecting a read error. The limits of the CDR3 on the DNA are not certain, so only TCRdb's listed CDR3 is given. This rearrangement joins TRBV11-2 to TRBJ2-5; the D call of TRBD2 is as the table states it, not checked on the DNA. The CDR3 contains 14 residues when both ends are counted. The germline V gene encodes CDR1 SGHAT and CDR2 FQNNGV. The CDR3 is CGSSFDSLGTPFTL.

A note on this clonotype: Germline and junction disagree at one end, which may indicate a read error. V and J are TRBV7-2 and TRBJ2-5, with TRBD1 identical over 8 bases. The CDR3 is 15 amino acids. Germline V lookup: CDR1 SGHTA, CDR2 FQGNSA. The CDR3 here is CVSSLVRTGMETQYF. The CDR3 nucleotides read TGTGTCAGCAGCTTAGTGAGGACAGGGATGGAGACCCAGTACTTC.

Remarks on this clonotype: The conserved phenylalanine or tryptophan normally closing the CDR3 is absent here, so this likely arose from a read error. V gene TRBV6-5 combines with J gene TRBJ2-5, with no clear D. This CDR3 is 13 amino acids long. Germline CDR1 is MNHEY and CDR2 is SVGAGI. CDR3 bases: TGTGTCAGCAATAAAGGCAGTCAAGAGACCCAGTACTCC. This encodes CVSNKGSQETQYS.

With respect to this clonotype: The conserved phenylalanine or tryptophan normally closing the CDR3 is absent here, so this likely arose from a read error. The DNA is left out, because the CDR3 cannot be placed on it with certainty; the CDR3 is given as TCRdb lists it. The genes are TRBV5-4 and TRBJ2-5; the tabulated D call, TRBD2, remains unverified against the DNA. Both ends counted, the CDR3 spans 16 residues. Germline V gene sequence: CDR1 SGHNT, CDR2 YYREEE (reference sequence). The CDR3 here is CASSLGLAGGGETQYL.

This chain uses TRBV11-2 with TRBJ2-4, with D possibly being TRBD1 (5 bases). With 5 bases removed from V and 15 bases from J, the gap between germline ends came to 20 bases. This CDR3 is 13 amino acids long. Germline loops: CDR1 SGHAT, CDR2 FQNNGV. CDR3 coding DNA: TGTGCCAGCAGCACGAGATTAGGGGATTTGTCGTACTTC. Translating gives CASSTRLGDLSYF.

To note about this clonotype: At one end, the junction sequence differs from germline, possibly due to a read error. V and J are TRBV6-5 and TRBJ2-6; TRBD1 agrees at 8 bases. The CDR3 consists of 18 residues. Germline values: CDR1 MNHEY, CDR2 SVGAGI. The CDR3 here is CVSSLWTGMRTGANVLTF. In DNA form, the CDR3 reads TGTGTCAGCAGTCTTTGGACAGGGATGAGAACTGGGGCCAACGTCCTGACTTTC.

To note about this clonotype: An end of the junction differs from the germline gene, which may be a read error. The chain recombines TRBV6-1 with TRBJ2-3; TRBD2 agrees at 8 bases. This CDR3 is 18 amino acids long. Germline V CDR1 and CDR2: MNHNS, SASEGT. The CDR3 loop reads CASSEPASGQYSTDTQYF. The DNA for the CDR3 is TGTGCCAGCAGTGAACCAGCTAGCGGGCAGTATAGCACAGATACGCAATATTTC.

This rearrangement joins TRBV29-1 to TRBJ2-7, with D possibly matching TRBD2 (7 bases). Germline V lookup: CDR1 SQVTM, CDR2 ANQGSEA. The V gene lost 5 bases and the J gene lost 12 bases, with 26 bases spanning the gap. The CDR3 has 14 residues. CDR3 residues: CSVITGGSPYERYF. In DNA, the CDR3 is TGCAGCGTTATAACGGGGGGCAGCCCCTACGAACGGTACTTC.

Of note for this clonotype: The conserved closing phenylalanine or tryptophan is absent in this CDR3, likely reflecting a read error. The rearrangement uses TRBV14 and TRBJ2-7; perhaps TRBD1 as D (5 bases). The CDR3 runs to 13 residues. Germline-derived CDR1 and CDR2 are SGHDN and FVKESK. The CDR3 loop reads CTSSQDSSYEQYS. CDR3 sequence (DNA): TGTACCAGCAGCCAAGACAGTTCCTACGAGCAGTACTCC.

Details on this clonotype: A junction end diverges from the germline sequence, so it may reflect a read error. The chain couples TRBV5-4 to TRBJ2-1; possible D gene TRBD2, 6 bases. The CDR3 runs to 13 residues. In germline, CDR1 is SGHNT, CDR2 YYREEE (reference sequence). The chain's CDR3 is CASSHEEGNEHFF. CDR3 coding DNA: TGTGCCAGCAGCCATGAGGAGGGGAATGAGCATTTCTTC. Looking up the rest from reference TRBV5-4 and TRBJ2-1 gives the full variable domain: ETGVTQSPTHLIKTRGQQVTLRCSSQSGHNTVSWYQQALGQGPQFIFQYYREEENGRGNFPPRFSGLQFPNYSSELNVNALELDDSALYLCASSHEEGNEHFFGPGTRLTVL.

Turning to this clonotype: Without the conserved terminal phenylalanine or tryptophan, this CDR3 likely stems from a read error. The J gene is TRBJ2-7, the V gene TRBV13, with 8 nucleotides matching TRBD1. J lost 10 bases, V lost 11 bases, and 10 bases had no gene match. This CDR3 comprises 11 residues. Germline lookup yields CDR1 PRHDT and CDR2 FYEKMQ (reference sequence). CDR3 DNA: TGTGCCTGTGGCTTAGGACAGGGTCAGTACCTC. It translates to CACGLGQGQYL.

Relative to its sample, this clonotype is medium-sized (0.01 to 0.1%). The chain links TRBV11-2 to TRBJ2-5, with a tentative D call TRBD1 (6 bases). Germline V gives CDR1 SGHAT, CDR2 FQNNGV. Trimming shortened V by 5 bases and J by 2 bases, and 15 bases separated the two germline ends. The CDR3 sequence is 15 residues long. The CDR3 region is CASSLTWTAQETQYF. CDR3 coding DNA: TGTGCCAGCAGCCTGACCTGGACAGCTCAAGAGACCCAGTACTTC. Looking up the rest from reference TRBV11-2 and TRBJ2-5 gives the full variable domain: EAGVAQSPRYKIIEKRQSVAFWCNPISGHATLYWYQQILGQGPKLLIQFQNNGVVDDSQLPKDRFSAERLKGVDSTLKIQPAKLEDSAVYLCASSLTWTAQETQYFGPGTRLLVL.

Of note for this clonotype: The germline gene is not matched at one end of the junction; a read error may be the cause. This chain links TRBV29-1 with TRBJ1-2; no clear D. Per the germline V gene, CDR1 is SQVTM and CDR2 is ANQGSEA. The CDR3 covers 10 residues. The CDR3 nucleotides are TGCAACGTTTATCACGGCATTGACACCTTC. It specifies CNVYHGIDTF.

The V and J genes are TRBV5-1 and TRBJ1-1; D possibly corresponds to TRBD1 (6 bases). CDR1 SGHRS and CDR2 YFSETQ come from the germline V gene. Trimming removed 1 base at V and 1 base at J, with 11 bases between. CDR3 length: 15 residues. The CDR3 here is CASSLIPGANTEAFF. Here the CDR3 DNA reads TGCGCCAGCAGCTTGATTCCAGGGGCGAACACTGAAGCTTTCTTT.

This clonotype was recorded only once. Relative to the germline gene, one junction end is altered; a read error may explain this. The rearrangement joins TRBV5-6 to TRBJ1-3; D uncertain. Germline assignment: CDR1 SGHDT and CDR2 YYEEEE. The length of the CDR3 is 14 residues. As DNA, the CDR3 is TGTGCCAGCAGCCATAGCTTTTCTGGAAACATCATATATTTT. Protein sequence: CASSHSFSGNIIYF.

In regard to this clonotype: An end of the junction differs from the germline gene, which may be a read error. Here the CDR3 DNA reads TGTACCAGCAGTTATCGGCCCCAGCATTTT. It specifies CTSSYRPQHF. This chain links TRBV6-1 with TRBJ1-5; D unresolved. Per the germline V gene, CDR1 is MNHNS and CDR2 is SASEGT. This CDR3 comprises 10 residues.

This clonotype was seen a few times. The rearrangement links TRBV29-1 to TRBJ2-1; 8 positions match TRBD2. Germline V gives CDR1 SQVTM, CDR2 ANQGSEA. The CDR3 sequence is 13 residues long. J was trimmed by 2 bases and V by 7 bases; bases with no gene match: 4. CDR3 protein: CSELAGPYNEQFF. In DNA, the CDR3 is TGCAGCGAGTTAGCGGGGCCCTACAATGAGCAGTTCTTC.

On this clonotype itself: One junction end disagrees with the germline gene, perhaps due to a read error. The V call is TRBV14, the J call TRBJ1-1, with D unclear. The germline CDR1 and CDR2 sequences are SGHDN and FVKESK. CDR3 length: 12 residues. CDR3 DNA: TGTACCAGCAGCCTAGACCGGGCCGAAGCTTTCTTT. This sequence encodes CTSSLDRAEAFF. The full variable domain, with the rest looked up from reference TRBV14 and TRBJ1-1, is EAGVTQFPSHSVIEKGQTVTLRCDPISGHDNLYWYRRVMGKEIKFLLHFVKESKQDESGMPNNRFLAERTGGTYSTLKVQPAELEDSGVYFCTSSLDRAEAFFGQGTRLTVV.